A single sample is the source of the 24 T cell receptor beta chains below, sequenced in a study of shared clonotypes between healthy human individuals. Clones were sequenced by immunoSEQ multiplex PCR, and TCRdb holds only the in-frame ones, with some missing. Of some 500,000 clones in the sample, roughly 95% were seen once. The sequencing input was naive CD4+ T cells sorted from blood. Subset specified: CD45RA+ positively selected. The receptors were gathered from a woman in her 30s in good health.

The V and J genes are TRBV28 and TRBJ2-3; 10 nucleotides line up with TRBD2. With 8 bases clipped from V and 9 bases from J, the junction kept 8 bases outside the gene matches. Germline V gene data show CDR1 as MDHEN and CDR2 as SYDVKM. This CDR3 contains 13 residues. The CDR3 protein is CASASGSWSTQYF. In DNA, the CDR3 is TGTGCCAGCGCTAGCGGGAGTTGGTCCACGCAGTATTTT.

This rearrangement joins TRBV11-2 to TRBJ2-7; possible D gene TRBD2, 6 bases. CDR3 length: 13 amino acids. The germline CDR1 and CDR2 sequences are SGHAT and FQNNGV. The germline V and J ends were trimmed by 5 bases and 4 bases, with 12 bases remaining between them. The CDR3 nucleotides read TGTGCCAGCAGCCCAACCGGGGGTTACGAGCAGTACTTC. Its protein is CASSPTGGYEQYF.

The CDR3 is CASSLSGTSYSGANVLTF. The CDR3 bases are TGTGCCAGCAGTTTATCCGGGACATCCTACTCTGGGGCCAACGTCCTGACTTTC. The chain joins TRBV28 to TRBJ2-6, with a possible D match to TRBD1 (6 bases). V was cut by 1 base and J by 0 bases, with 13 bases left in between. The CDR3 runs 18 residues. Germline V lookup: CDR1 MDHEN, CDR2 SYDVKM. The full variable domain, its missing parts supplied by reference TRBV28 and TRBJ2-6, is DVKVTQSSRYLVKRTGEKVFLECVQDMDHENMFWYRQDPGLGLRLIYFSYDVKMKEKGDIPEGYSVSREKKERFSLILESASTNQTSMYLCASSLSGTSYSGANVLTFGAGSRLTVL.

The chain combines TRBV5-1 with TRBJ2-3; TRBD2 aligns across 12 bases. The trim removed 3 bases at V and 0 bases at J, leaving 2 bases unmatched. CDR1 is SGHRS and CDR2 is YFSETQ in the germline V gene. This CDR3 contains 16 residues. CDR3 protein: CASSWTSGISTDTQYF. The DNA of the CDR3 is TGCGCCAGCAGCTGGACTAGCGGGATTAGCACAGATACGCAGTATTTT.

The J gene is TRBJ2-1, the V gene TRBV5-4; 9 bases fit TRBD2. The CDR3 is 17 residues long. From germline, CDR1 is SGHNT and CDR2 YYREEE (reference sequence). Unmatched junction bases numbered 13, after V lost 0 bases and J lost 9 bases. As DNA, the CDR3 is TGTGCCAGCAGCTTGGGATTTTGGCGGGAGGGCGAGGGTGAGCAGTTCTTC. It translates to CASSLGFWREGEGEQFF.

The chain couples TRBV9 to TRBJ2-1; D gene ambiguous. This CDR3 spans 16 amino acids. From germline, CDR1 is SGDLS and CDR2 YYNGEE. The V end was cut by 0 bases, the J end by 1 base, with 11 bases between. This CDR3 reads CASSVVALRSYNEQFF. Written as DNA, the CDR3 is TGTGCCAGCAGCGTAGTCGCCCTACGGTCCTACAATGAGCAGTTCTTC.

CDR3 in amino acids: CASSVSGGNTGELFF. In nucleotides, the CDR3 is TGTGCCAGCAGCGTTAGCGGGGGGAACACCGGGGAGCTGTTTTTT. The V and J genes are TRBV7-6 and TRBJ2-2, with TRBD2 identical over 9 bases. The CDR3 is 15 amino acids. Germline CDR1 and CDR2: SGHVS and FNYEAQ. The V and J ends lost 5 bases and 1 base, in that order; junction bases with no gene match: 2.

The chain is built from TRBV6-6 and TRBJ1-2; D may be TRBD1 (5 bases). This CDR3 is built from 14 residues. V shed 4 bases and J shed 6 bases, with 15 bases lying between them. Per germline, CDR1 MNHNY and CDR2 SVGAGI (reference sequence). The CDR3 is CASSFGARRNGYTF. The CDR3 DNA reads as TGTGCCAGCAGTTTTGGGGCCAGGAGAAATGGCTACACCTTC.

V is TRBV27 and J is TRBJ2-1; 13 nucleotides line up with TRBD2. The length of the CDR3 is 18 residues. Trimming cost V 6 bases and J 0 bases; bases outside gene matches: 8. Germline CDR1 and CDR2: MNHEY and SMNVEV (reference sequence). CDR3 nucleotides: TGTGCCAGCAGGGGACTAGCGGGGTTCGGGAGCTCCTACAATGAGCAGTTCTTC. Protein product: CASRGLAGFGSSYNEQFF.

The J gene is TRBJ2-7, the V gene TRBV4-1; tentatively, D is TRBD1 (6 bases). Trimming shortened V by 1 base and J by 2 bases, and 15 bases separated the two germline ends. The germline gives CDR1 MGHRA, CDR2 YSYEKL. The CDR3 is 16 amino acids. This CDR3 reads CASSQGRGRGTYEQYF. The CDR3 DNA is TGCGCCAGCAGCCAAGGCCGGGGCAGGGGCACCTACGAGCAGTACTTC.

V is TRBV5-1 and J is TRBJ2-2; TRBD2 matches at 9 bases. Losses at the gene ends were 4 bases for V and 3 bases for J; bases not matched to a gene: 7. There are 16 residues in the CDR3. Germline loops: CDR1 SGHRS, CDR2 YFSETQ. The CDR3 spells CASSTRTSDYTGELFF. DNA for the CDR3: TGCGCCAGCAGCACCAGGACTAGCGACTACACCGGGGAGCTGTTTTTT.

The J gene is TRBJ2-1, the V gene TRBV28; possibly TRBD1 or TRBD2 for D (5 bases each). Deletions cut 6 bases from V and 15 bases from J, with 15 bases between. The germline CDR1 and CDR2 sequences are MDHEN and SYDVKM. The CDR3 spans 11 residues. CDR3 DNA: TGTGCCAGCAGGACCCCCGGGACGTCGTTCTTC. Its protein is CASRTPGTSFF.

The gene calls are TRBV10-3 and TRBJ2-7; possibly TRBD1 or TRBD2 for D (6 bases each). CDR1 and CDR2 (germline): ENHRY, SYGVKD. This CDR3 is 14 amino acids long. The V end lost 2 bases, the J end lost 2 bases, and 10 bases lay between the germline ends. In DNA form, the CDR3 reads TGTGCCATCAGTGAGCTGGAGGGGGCCTACGAGCAGTACTTC. Translation: CAISELEGAYEQYF.

V is TRBV6-5 and J is TRBJ1-1, with D possibly TRBD1 on 6 matching bases. V lost 7 bases and J lost 4, with 13 bases in between. Looked up from germline, CDR1 is MNHEY and CDR2 is SVGAGI. CDR3 length equals 13 residues. The CDR3 DNA reads TGTGCCAGCACCCCGTCGACAGGCACTGAAGCTTTCTTT. Translation gives CASTPSTGTEAFF.

The chain carries TRBV28 and TRBJ2-5; D perhaps matches TRBD2 (6 bases). This CDR3 spans 14 amino acids. Deletions cut 6 bases from V and 4 bases from J, with 15 bases between. Germline assignment: CDR1 MDHEN and CDR2 SYDVKM. This CDR3 is CASSSGTLTETQYF. CDR3 nucleotides: TGTGCCAGCAGCTCCGGGACTCTGACAGAGACCCAGTACTTC.

The rearrangement links TRBV2 to TRBJ1-5; D perhaps matches TRBD1 (6 bases). The CDR3 has 16 residues. The ends were cut back, 0 bases at V and 7 bases at J, with 16 bases in the middle. CDR1 SNHLY and CDR2 FYNNEI come from the germline V gene. DNA for the CDR3: TGTGCCAGCAGTGAAGCGCTTTGGGGGGGCGAGCAGCCCCAGCATTTT. This gives the protein CASSEALWGGEQPQHF.

This chain links TRBV28 with TRBJ2-3; D remains ambiguous. The CDR3 runs 17 residues. Looked up from germline, CDR1 is MDHEN and CDR2 is SYDVKM. V was clipped by 3 bases and J by 1 base, with 17 bases between them. The CDR3 nucleotides are TGTGCCAGCAGTTTTCGTTCAGGATACCCTGGCACAGATACGCAGTATTTT. This sequence encodes CASSFRSGYPGTDTQYF.

V usage is TRBV6-6 and J usage is TRBJ2-5; D is ambiguous. There are 13 residues in the CDR3. Trimming cost V 5 bases and J 7 bases, with 14 bases left between them. Looked up from germline, CDR1 is MNHNY and CDR2 is SVGAGI (reference sequence). Here the CDR3 DNA reads TGTGCCAGCAGTCCCCCTCTCGATCCGACCCAGTACTTC. Translating gives CASSPPLDPTQYF.

This sequence joins TRBV29-1 and TRBJ2-7; TRBD1 aligns across 11 bases. The CDR3 sequence is 19 residues long. V lost 2 bases to trimming and J lost 3 bases; unmatched junction nucleotides: 18. The germline CDR1 and CDR2 sequences are SQVTM and ANQGSEA. The CDR3 sequence: CSVELGSRSLGTGGYEQYF. The CDR3 region has the DNA TGCAGCGTTGAACTCGGTTCGCGCTCCCTCGGGACAGGGGGCTACGAGCAGTACTTC.

The chain employs TRBV7-2 and TRBJ2-2; 7 nucleotides agree with TRBD1. This CDR3 has 15 amino acids. Looked up from germline, CDR1 is SGHTA and CDR2 is FQGNSA. V shed 3 bases, J shed 1 base, and the junction held 2 bases outside the gene matches. In DNA, the CDR3 is TGTGCCAGCAGCTTGGGGACAGTGAACACCGGGGAGCTGTTTTTT. Protein sequence: CASSLGTVNTGELFF.

The chain employs TRBV7-2 and TRBJ2-7; D possibly matches TRBD1 or TRBD2 (5 bases each). Germline assignment: CDR1 SGHTA and CDR2 FQGNSA. Trimming removed 1 base at V and 0 bases at J, with 7 bases between. The CDR3 loop spans 14 amino acids. For the CDR3, the DNA is TGTGCCAGCAGCTTAGGGGACCACTCCTACGAGCAGTACTTC. It encodes CASSLGDHSYEQYF.

This rearrangement joins TRBV5-1 to TRBJ2-2; 10 bases match TRBD1. This CDR3 comprises 16 residues. The J segment lost 5 bases and the V segment lost 5 bases, leaving 9 bases of the junction unmatched. Looked up from germline, CDR1 is SGHRS and CDR2 is YFSETQ. The CDR3 nucleotides are TGCGCCAGCAGGATCATAGGGACAGGGGATACCGGGGAGCTGTTTTTT. Residues: CASRIIGTGDTGELFF.

This rearrangement joins TRBV5-6 to TRBJ2-7, with 8 bases aligning to TRBD1. The CDR3 covers 15 residues. Trimming removed 5 bases from V and 0 bases from J; junction bases left unmatched: 7. CDR1 is SGHDT, CDR2 YYEEEE, per germline. Here the CDR3 DNA reads TGTGCCAGCAGTCCTACAGGGGGTGCCTCCTACGAGCAGTACTTC. It specifies CASSPTGGASYEQYF.

The chain combines TRBV19 with TRBJ1-5; D gene uncertain. Trimming stripped 7 bases from V and 2 bases from J, with 9 bases between. CDR1 is LNHDA, CDR2 SQIVND, per germline (reference sequence). This CDR3 spans 13 amino acids. The CDR3 nucleotides are TGTGCCAGTACCATAGATGGCAATCAGCCCCAGCATTTT. It translates to CASTIDGNQPQHF.